The subject of this entry is one T cell receptor (beta chain). Its matching antigen is unknown. Time point reported: persistent/refractory GD, antithyroid drugs over 5 years with positive TRAb. There was RNA extracted from PBMCs, and the TCR library was made from it. The EDTA tubes were filled with 7 to 9.5 milliliters of drawn peripheral blood. This sample was taken from a study of regulatory T cells in long-lasting Graves disease. The study, taken as a whole, reports: TCR diversity was lower in persistent Graves' patients than in newly diagnosed ones.

Germline lookup yields CDR1 SGHTA and CDR2 FQGNSA. The CDR3 has 17 residues. V gave up 4 bases and J gave up 1 base; unmatched junction bases: 10. To make TCR beta libraries, researchers used iRepertoire HTBI primers and Arm-PCR of CDR3 regions. TCRdb analysed the multiplex PCR reads with MiXCR anew, one entry per CDR3 protein. The data show 390,000 or so distinct CDR3 sequences, about 23% seen once. This sequence joins TRBV7-2 and TRBJ2-3, with TRBD2 identical over 8 bases. This sample comprised peripheral blood mononuclear cells (PBMCs), obtained when the disease was refractory, from a patient treated with antithyroid drugs. The receptor's source is a woman in her thirties or forties with Graves disease. In DNA form, the CDR3 reads TGTGCCAGCAGCTCACGGCCACTAGCGGCAGGCACAGATACGCAGTATTTT. Translated: CASSSRPLAAGTDTQYF.